These T cell receptor beta chains were read from a single sample in a study of T cells in Graves' hyperthyroidism and ophthalmopathy. One entry per CDR3 protein results from TCRdb running MiXCR on the multiplex PCR reads. The sample holds 640,000 or so distinct CDR3 sequences; about 14% are singletons and the top ten take 6.5% to 9%. Material for sequencing was blood. Receptors originate from a young woman with Graves' ophthalmopathy. The CDR3 runs from the conserved cysteine through the conserved F or W. A D gene is named only where the DNA matches it firmly. Expanded clones are given a class, and other clones once, few, many or no size at all.

clone_size	d_call	v_call	j_call	cdr3_aa	cdr3_nt
NA	TRBD1	TRBV7-9	TRBJ1-6	CASSQPGTGAENSPLHF	TGTGCCAGCAGTCAACCCGGGACAGGGGCCGAGAATTCACCCCTCCACTTT
NA	TRBD2	TRBV4-3	TRBJ2-1	CASSQDSGRAGTMRQFF	TGCGCCAGCAGCCAAGATAGCGGGAGGGCCGGCACAATGAGGCAGTTCTTC
few	NA	TRBV6-1	TRBJ1-3	CASSTQDGISGNTIYF	TGTGCCAGCAGTACCCAGGACGGGATCTCTGGAAACACCATATATTTT
few	NA	TRBV7-9	TRBJ1-3	CASSPGGDHFGNTIYF	TGTGCCAGCAGCCCCGGCGGGGACCACTTTGGAAACACCATATATTTT
many	NA	TRBV28	TRBJ1-2	CASSLSGEYGYTF	TGTGCCAGCAGTTTATCCGGGGAATATGGCTACACCTTC
many	NA	TRBV6-1	TRBJ2-7	CASSPIPLGGVYEQYF	TGTGCCAGCAGCCCCATACCCCTTGGAGGGGTATACGAGCAGTACTTC
many	NA	TRBV7-2	TRBJ2-1	CASSWGRGSYNEQFF	TGTGCCAGCAGCTGGGGCAGGGGATCCTACAATGAGCAGTTCTTC
many	NA	TRBV20-1	TRBJ1-1	CSAPMLNTEAFF	TGCAGTGCCCCGATGTTGAACACTGAAGCTTTCTTT
NA	NA	TRBV7-8	TRBJ2-7	CASSLFGGSPYEQYF	TGTGCCAGCAGCTTGTTCGGGGGTTCCCCTTACGAGCAGTACTTC
NA	NA	TRBV9	TRBJ1-2	CASSVEAGYGYTF	TGTGCCAGCAGCGTAGAGGCAGGATATGGCTACACCTTC
NA	NA	TRBV4-3	TRBJ2-1	CASSQVKGGWIGTYNEQFF	TGCGCCAGCAGCCAAGTAAAAGGAGGGTGGATAGGGACCTACAATGAGCAGTTCTTC
NA	NA	TRBV19	TRBJ2-5	CASSTFGEVLETQYF	TGTGCCAGTAGTACCTTCGGGGAGGTGTTAGAGACCCAGTACTTC
many	NA	TRBV20-1	TRBJ2-7	CSARVSPGPKLYEQYF	TGCAGTGCTAGAGTAAGTCCGGGACCGAAGTTATACGAGCAGTACTTC
many	NA	TRBV30	TRBJ1-3	CACPSAGAGNTIYF	TGTGCCTGCCCCTCGGCAGGGGCCGGAAACACCATATATTTT
few	NA	TRBV28	TRBJ1-6	CASSFMSGAVYNSPLHF	TGTGCCAGCAGTTTCATGTCAGGGGCCGTCTATAATTCACCCCTCCACTTT
few	NA	TRBV18	TRBJ2-3	CASSPSYVVSTDTQYF	TGTGCCAGCTCACCCTCCTATGTGGTTAGCACAGATACGCAGTATTTT
NA	NA	TRBV27	TRBJ2-5	CASSLFWYPGKGTQYF	TGTGCCAGCAGTTTATTTTGGTACCCGGGGAAAGGGACCCAGTACTTC